The source of this T cell receptor beta chain is a study of OX40 agonist ivuxolimab in advanced cancers. Study at large: Patients were approximately 80% male with ages roughly 20 to 85, mean approximately 58. Earlier anti-PD-1, anti-PD-L1 or anti-CTLA-4 therapy was permitted; 30% to 45% had received some. Regarding the study as a whole: Also present in some nonresponders was a low level of normalized T-cell clonal expansion. Dose levels from 0.1 to 3.0 mg/kg saw CD4+ and CD8+ blood T cells expand clonally by week 6.

The V gene's germline CDR1 is LGHNA and CDR2 YNFKEQ. The CDR3 has 14 amino acids. V gave up 1 base and J gave up 5 bases; unmatched junction bases: 4. Clones were sequenced by immunoSEQ multiplex PCR, and TCRdb holds only the in-frame ones, with some missing. This table holds 95,000 or so clones, about 85% found once. Details on this clone: As yet, its antigen is unknown.

This material consisted of CD4+ or CD8+ T cells sorted from blood, taken in a trial of the OX40 agonist ivuxolimab. The receptor was derived from an adult with an advanced solid tumor such as melanoma, head and neck, liver or kidney cancer. This chain joins TRBV4-2 and TRBJ2-5, with 7 bases that match TRBD1. Here the CDR3 DNA reads TGTGCCAGCAGCCAAGTGAAGGGGGCCGAGACCCAGTACTTC. This translates into CASSQVKGAETQYF.